The clone carrying this T cell receptor (beta chain) has just a few counts. Its antigen is unknown. Looked up from germline, CDR1 is LGHNA and CDR2 is YSLEER. Trimming at V came to 3 bases and at J to 2 bases, leaving 1 base not matched to a gene. This CDR3 is built from 13 residues. This specimen belongs to a study of T cells after yellow fever vaccination. Study background: Fractions containing few cells were prepared with SMART-Seq v4 Ultra Low Input.

MiXCR was run by TCRdb on the 5' RACE reads, yielding one entry per CDR3 protein. The table has some 400,000 distinct CDR3 sequences, around a sixth seen once. Study-wide results and limits: The CD4 compartment and the CD8 compartment contained a small share of clonotypes in common. Contamination by abundant bulk-population clonotypes could be present in FACS-sorted repertoires.

The sequences come from PBMCs, collected before the yellow fever booster vaccination. This TCR was sampled from a man aged 18 to 29 who received the YFV17D yellow fever vaccine. The chain combines TRBV4-3 with TRBJ2-7; 7 bases line up with TRBD1. CDR3 sequence reads: CASSQGQTYEQYF. The CDR3, as DNA: TGCGCCAGCAGCCAGGGACAGACCTACGAGCAGTACTTC.